This TCR beta chain was identified during a study of blood T cells in healthy people across ages. Study background: About one barcoded TCR beta cDNA was captured per two T cells. Overall study findings and caveats: A conclusive naive versus antigen-experienced comparison was prevented by the unsorted PBMCs.

Every donor provided ten milliliters of peripheral blood. Total RNA extraction produced at least 5.5 micrograms (per sample) for the study. Together with a sample-barcoded 5' primer, a J-beta primer mix was included in a second PCR lasting about 7 to 11 cycles. TCRdb used MiXCR to reprocess the 5' RACE reads, holding one entry per CDR3 protein. The sample records 780,000 or so distinct CDR3 sequences, 56% being singletons. Germline loops: CDR1 SGHDN, CDR2 FVKESK. The germline V and J ends were trimmed by 0 bases and 7 bases, with 8 bases remaining between them. The CDR3 runs to 13 residues. A remark on this clonotype: Its target is not known.

The chain combines TRBV14 with TRBJ2-3, with no clear D. Sequencing was done on a sample of blood. The receptor comes from a middle-aged man in good health. The CDR3: CASSQDPVYTQYF. The CDR3 nucleotides read TGTGCCAGCAGCCAAGATCCGGTATATACGCAGTATTTT.